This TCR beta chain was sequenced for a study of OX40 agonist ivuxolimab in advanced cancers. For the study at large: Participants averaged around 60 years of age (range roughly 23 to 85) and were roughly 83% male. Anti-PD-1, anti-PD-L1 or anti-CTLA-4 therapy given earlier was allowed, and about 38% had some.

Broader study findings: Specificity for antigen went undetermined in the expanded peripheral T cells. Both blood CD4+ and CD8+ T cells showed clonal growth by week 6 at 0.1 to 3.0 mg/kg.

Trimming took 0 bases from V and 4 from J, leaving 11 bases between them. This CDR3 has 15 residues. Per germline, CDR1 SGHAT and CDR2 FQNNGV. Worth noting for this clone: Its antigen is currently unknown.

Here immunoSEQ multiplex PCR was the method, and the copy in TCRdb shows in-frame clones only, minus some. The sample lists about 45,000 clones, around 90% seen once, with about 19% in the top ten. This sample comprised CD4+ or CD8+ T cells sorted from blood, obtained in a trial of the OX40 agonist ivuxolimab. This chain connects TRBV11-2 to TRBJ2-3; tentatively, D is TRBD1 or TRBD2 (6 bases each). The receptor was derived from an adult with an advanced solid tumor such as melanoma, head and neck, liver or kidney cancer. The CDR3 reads CASSLEEGGPDTQYF. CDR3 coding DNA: TGTGCCAGCAGCTTAGAGGAGGGGGGCCCAGATACGCAGTATTTT.